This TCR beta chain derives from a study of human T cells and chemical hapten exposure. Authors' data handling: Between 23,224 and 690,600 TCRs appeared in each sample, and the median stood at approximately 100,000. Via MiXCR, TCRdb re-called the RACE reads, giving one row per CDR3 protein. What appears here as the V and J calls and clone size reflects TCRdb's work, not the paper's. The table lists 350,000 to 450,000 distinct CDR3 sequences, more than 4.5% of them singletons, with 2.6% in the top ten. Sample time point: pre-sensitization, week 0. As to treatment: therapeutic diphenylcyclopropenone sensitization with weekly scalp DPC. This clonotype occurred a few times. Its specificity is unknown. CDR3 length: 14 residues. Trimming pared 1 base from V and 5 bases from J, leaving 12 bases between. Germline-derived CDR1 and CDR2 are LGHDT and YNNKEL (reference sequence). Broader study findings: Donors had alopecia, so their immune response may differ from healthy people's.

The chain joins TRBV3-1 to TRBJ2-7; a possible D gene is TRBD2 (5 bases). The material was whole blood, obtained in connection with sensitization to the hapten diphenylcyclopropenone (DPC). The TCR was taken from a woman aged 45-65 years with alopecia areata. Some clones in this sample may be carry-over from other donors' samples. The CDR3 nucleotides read TGTGCCAGCAGCCAAGTAGGGCCAGCGGACGAGCAGTACTTC. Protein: CASSQVGPADEQYF.